Below are 14 T cell receptor beta chains sequenced from a single sample in a study of PD-L1 blockade in urothelial cancer. The time point here: peripheral blood 6 weeks after treatment start. TCRdb's copy holds only in-frame clones and misses some; the assay was immunoSEQ multiplex PCR. Of 40,000 to 45,000 clones listed, under 95% are singletons. This specimen consisted of PBMCs, obtained around atezolizumab (anti-PD-L1) treatment. The source of these receptors is a man between 65 and 80 years old with urothelial cancer.

The chain recombines TRBV6-5 with TRBJ1-2; no clear D. The CDR3 is 14 amino acids. Germline lookup yields CDR1 MNHEY and CDR2 SVGAGI. Trimming took off 4 bases at V and 5 bases at J, with 14 bases between the two ends. For the CDR3, the DNA is TGTGCCAGCAGTTCCATTTCGGAGCCTTATGGCTACACCTTC. Translated, it gives CASSSISEPYGYTF.

The CDR3 DNA sequence: TGTGCCAGCAGCGACCTATCGGCTAGCGGATCCTACGAGCAGTACTTC. This translates into CASSDLSASGSYEQYF. The chain employs TRBV11-2 and TRBJ2-7; 7 bases fit TRBD2. V shed 5 bases and J 1 base; nucleotides not matched to a gene: 11. This CDR3 is built from 16 residues. The germline gives CDR1 SGHAT, CDR2 FQNNGV.

The gene calls are TRBV10-3 and TRBJ1-4; D is possibly TRBD1 (6 bases). Trimming removed 4 bases from V and 4 bases from J, with 16 bases in between. The CDR3 spans 16 residues. Looked up from germline, CDR1 is ENHRY and CDR2 is SYGVKD. The CDR3 reads CAISVGKTGDNEKLFF. CDR3 nucleotide sequence: TGTGCCATCAGTGTCGGAAAGACAGGAGATAATGAAAAACTGTTTTTT.

The V and J genes are TRBV7-8 and TRBJ2-2, with 9 bases fitting TRBD2. Germline V lookup: CDR1 SGHVS, CDR2 FQNEAQ. The length of the CDR3 is 18 residues. The V and J ends lost 3 bases and 4 bases, in that order; junction bases with no gene match: 12. For the CDR3, the DNA is TGTGCCAGCAGCTTTTTCCTAGCGGGAATTAGCAGCACCGGGGAGCTGTTTTTT. The encoded protein is CASSFFLAGISSTGELFF.

The CDR3 DNA follows: TGCGCCAGCAGTTCAGGGTCCTACAATGAGCAGTTCTTC. Encoded protein: CASSSGSYNEQFF. This chain uses TRBV10-1 with TRBJ2-1; a weak D match, TRBD1 (5 bases). The V end was cut by 5 bases, the J end by 1 base, with 6 bases between. Per the germline V gene, CDR1 is WNHNN and CDR2 is SYGVQD (reference sequence). The CDR3 spans 13 residues.

The V call is TRBV5-1, the J call TRBJ2-5; 7 bases fit TRBD2. V was pared by 4 bases and J by 2 bases, with 8 bases of the junction left unmatched. Per germline, CDR1 SGHRS and CDR2 YFSETQ. The CDR3 loop spans 15 amino acids. This CDR3 is CASSADPAGQETQYF. Here the CDR3 DNA reads TGCGCCAGCAGCGCCGATCCAGCGGGGCAAGAGACCCAGTACTTC. Complete variable domain (other parts from reference TRBV5-1 and TRBJ2-5): KAGVTQTPRYLIKTRGQQVTLSCSPISGHRSVSWYQQTPGQGLQFLFEYFSETQRNKGNFPGRFSGRQFSNSRSEMNVSTLELGDSALYLCASSADPAGQETQYFGPGTRLLVL.

The chain links TRBV7-9 to TRBJ2-6, with D possibly being TRBD1 (6 bases). CDR1 and CDR2 from the germline V gene are SEHNR and FQNEAQ (reference sequence). The CDR3 has 13 amino acids. Between the trimmed V and J ends, which lost 6 bases and 10 bases, there was a span of 13 bases. The CDR3 DNA reads as TGTGCCAGCAGTCCACAAGGACAGAACGTCCTGACTTTC. This encodes CASSPQGQNVLTF.

V usage is TRBV5-1 and J usage is TRBJ2-3; D possibly corresponds to TRBD2 (5 bases). From germline, CDR1 is SGHRS and CDR2 YFSETQ. V lost 4 bases to trimming and J lost 0 bases, with 9 bases between them. The CDR3 runs to 14 residues. CDR3 DNA: TGCGCCAGCAGCCCCGGACTCAGCACAGATACGCAGTATTTT. Its protein product is CASSPGLSTDTQYF. Complete variable domain (other parts from reference TRBV5-1 and TRBJ2-3): KAGVTQTPRYLIKTRGQQVTLSCSPISGHRSVSWYQQTPGQGLQFLFEYFSETQRNKGNFPGRFSGRQFSNSRSEMNVSTLELGDSALYLCASSPGLSTDTQYFGPGTRLTVL.

The chain couples TRBV9 to TRBJ2-2, with 8 nucleotides matching TRBD2. The CDR3 extends over 17 amino acids. The trim removed 0 bases at V and 4 bases at J, leaving 8 bases unmatched. The germline CDR1 and CDR2 sequences are SGDLS and YYNGEE. Written as DNA, the CDR3 is TGTGCCAGCAGCGTAGAGATTGCGGGAGGCCCCACCGGGGAGCTGTTTTTT. Translated, it gives CASSVEIAGGPTGELFF.

The chain couples TRBV28 to TRBJ2-7; 9 nucleotides agree with TRBD2. The ends lost 4 bases at V and 6 bases at J; junction bases unmatched: 10. The V gene's germline CDR1 is MDHEN and CDR2 SYDVKM. This CDR3 has 15 amino acids. The CDR3 DNA follows: TGTGCCAGCAGTTCTGGTGCGGGAGGGCCCGGCGAGCAGTACTTC. Translation gives CASSSGAGGPGEQYF.

CDR3 sequence (DNA): TGTGCCAGCTTAGACAGTATCTCTGGGGCCAACGTCCTGACTTTC. This gives the protein CASLDSISGANVLTF. V gene TRBV27 combines with J gene TRBJ2-6; a possible D gene is TRBD1 (5 bases). V lost 8 bases, J lost 0 bases, and 11 bases lay in between. Germline V gives CDR1 MNHEY, CDR2 SMNVEV (reference sequence). This CDR3 has 15 amino acids.

The V gene is TRBV2, the J gene TRBJ2-5, with D tentatively TRBD1 (6 bases). Trimming pared 4 bases from V and 3 bases from J, leaving 12 bases between. The CDR3 length is 14 residues. Germline lookup yields CDR1 SNHLY and CDR2 FYNNEI. CDR3 sequence (DNA): TGTGCCAGCAGTGGGGGGCGGACCAAAGAGACCCAGTACTTC. It yields the protein CASSGGRTKETQYF.

The chain joins TRBV18 to TRBJ1-4, with 8 bases matching TRBD1. The ends lost 3 bases at V and 8 bases at J; junction bases unmatched: 5. The length of the CDR3 is 14 residues. Germline-derived CDR1 and CDR2 are KGHSH and LQKENI. DNA of the CDR3: TGTGCCAGCTCACCGGACAGGGTGAGAGAAAAACTGTTTTTT. As protein: CASSPDRVREKLFF.

The rearrangement links TRBV19 to TRBJ2-2, with 9 bases fitting TRBD2. This CDR3 spans 15 amino acids. Germline CDR1 is LNHDA and CDR2 is SQIVND (reference sequence). Germline trimming cut 4 bases from V and 5 bases from J; bases unmatched to any gene: 5. Here the CDR3 DNA reads TGTGCCAGTAGTAGCGGGAGGGCCGGAACCGGGGAGCTGTTTTTT. It yields the protein CASSSGRAGTGELFF.